What follows are 21 T cell receptor beta chains derived from one specimen sequenced in a study of cytomegalovirus exposure and HLA in healthy donors. In the PCR, 60 Vbeta and 13 Jbeta primers were used. Libraries were prepared by immunoSEQ multiplex PCR; TCRdb keeps only in-frame clonotypes and omits some of them. The repertoire consists of about 99,000 clones, with around 77% occurring once and the leading ten covering around 3%. The specimen was PBMCs. These receptors all stem from a middle-aged man in good health and CMV-seronegative.

Concerning this clone: Additional DNA sequences in this sample encode the identical CDR3. This chain connects TRBV4-1 to TRBJ2-7, with 8 nucleotides matching TRBD2. CDR3 length: 15 residues. V lost 4 bases, J lost 3 bases, and 8 bases stayed unmatched. Per germline, CDR1 MGHRA and CDR2 YSYEKL. The CDR3 region has the DNA TGCGCCAGCAGCCGGACGACTAGCGCCTTCTACGAGCAGTACTTC. Residues: CASSRTTSAFYEQYF.

The chain recombines TRBV6-5 with TRBJ2-5, with TRBD1 as a possible D gene (6 bases). This CDR3 region has 13 residues. V was pared by 6 bases and J by 4 bases, with 12 bases between. CDR1 and CDR2 (germline): MNHEY, SVGAGI. The CDR3 sequence: CASRKTRGETQYF. CDR3 DNA: TGTGCCAGCAGAAAGACCAGGGGAGAGACCCAGTACTTC.

The V gene is TRBV5-1, the J gene TRBJ1-4, with D tentatively TRBD1 (6 bases). The CDR3 runs to 14 residues. With 1 base removed from V and 5 bases from J, the gap between germline ends came to 9 bases. Germline assignment: CDR1 SGHRS and CDR2 YFSETQ. The CDR3 loop is CASSLSGVNEKLFF. For the CDR3, the DNA is TGCGCCAGCAGCTTGTCAGGGGTGAATGAAAAACTGTTTTTT. The full variable domain, its missing parts supplied by reference TRBV5-1 and TRBJ1-4, is KAGVTQTPRYLIKTRGQQVTLSCSPISGHRSVSWYQQTPGQGLQFLFEYFSETQRNKGNFPGRFSGRQFSNSRSEMNVSTLELGDSALYLCASSLSGVNEKLFFGSGTQLSVL.

V is TRBV2 and J is TRBJ1-1; D is unresolved. The CDR3 is 14 amino acids. From germline, CDR1 is SNHLY and CDR2 FYNNEI. Deletions cut 0 bases from V and 1 base from J, with 6 bases between. This CDR3 is CASSEAEWNTEAFF. The CDR3 DNA sequence: TGTGCCAGCAGTGAAGCGGAGTGGAACACTGAAGCTTTCTTT.

Concerning this clone: Germline is not matched at one junction end, which may reflect a read error. The chain joins TRBV7-9 to TRBJ2-4; no firm D call. The germline V gene encodes CDR1 SEHNR and CDR2 FQNEAQ (reference sequence). This CDR3 comprises 12 residues. The CDR3 here is CSSSLGQSIQYF. The CDR3 region has the DNA TGTTCCAGCAGCTTAGGGCAAAGCATTCAGTACTTC. The whole variable domain, filled in from reference TRBV7-9 and TRBJ2-4, reads DTGVSQNPRHKITKRGQNVTFRCDPISEHNRLYWYRQTLGQGPEFLTYFQNEAQLEKSRLLSDRFSAERPKGSFSTLEIQRTEQGDSAMYLCSSSLGQSIQYFGAGTRLSVL.

The chain carries TRBV6-5 and TRBJ2-5; D unresolved. The CDR3 spans 13 residues. Trimming stripped 2 bases from V and 0 bases from J, with 4 bases between. Looked up from germline, CDR1 is MNHEY and CDR2 is SVGAGI. The CDR3 sequence: CASSYLYQETQYF. The CDR3, as DNA: TGTGCCAGCAGTTACCTTTACCAAGAGACCCAGTACTTC.

The gene calls are TRBV4-2 and TRBJ2-2; 13 bases line up with TRBD2. The V segment lost 2 bases and the J segment 1 base; nucleotides outside the gene matches: 1. The CDR3 has 17 amino acids. Germline CDR1 LGHNA, CDR2 YNFKEQ. The CDR3 region has the DNA TGTGCCAGCAGCCAACGACTAGCGGGGGGGAACACCGGGGAGCTGTTTTTT. Residues: CASSQRLAGGNTGELFF.

The DNA of the CDR3 is TGTGCCTGGAGTTCGGGACAGGGCGACGAGCAGTACTTC. Translated: CAWSSGQGDEQYF. The chain carries TRBV30 and TRBJ2-7, with 9 bases matching TRBD1. The ends lost 2 bases at V and 5 bases at J; junction bases unmatched: 4. Germline V gene sequence: CDR1 GTSNPN, CDR2 SVGIG (reference sequence). The CDR3 sequence is 13 residues long.

The gene calls are TRBV6-5 and TRBJ1-5, with 7 nucleotides matching TRBD1. The CDR3 is 15 residues long. Germline V gene lookup returns CDR1 MNHEY and CDR2 SVGAGI. V dropped 6 bases and J dropped 0; count of bases not matched to a gene: 5. This CDR3 is CASREGQSSNQPQHF. In nucleotides, the CDR3 is TGTGCCAGCAGGGAGGGACAGAGTAGCAATCAGCCCCAGCATTTT.

The J gene is TRBJ2-3, the V gene TRBV5-1, with 7 bases identical to TRBD2. Per the germline V gene, CDR1 is SGHRS and CDR2 is YFSETQ. With 5 bases clipped from V and 2 bases from J, the junction kept 8 bases outside the gene matches. The CDR3 is made up of 15 amino acids. CDR3 sequence (DNA): TGCGCCAGCAGGGAGACTAGCAGATCCACAGATACGCAGTATTTT. Its translation: CASRETSRSTDTQYF. The whole variable domain, filled in from reference TRBV5-1 and TRBJ2-3, reads KAGVTQTPRYLIKTRGQQVTLSCSPISGHRSVSWYQQTPGQGLQFLFEYFSETQRNKGNFPGRFSGRQFSNSRSEMNVSTLELGDSALYLCASRETSRSTDTQYFGPGTRLTVL.

The rearrangement uses TRBV29-1 and TRBJ2-7; D possibly corresponds to TRBD1 (6 bases). There are 13 residues in the CDR3. Germline CDR1 is SQVTM and CDR2 is ANQGSEA. Trimming cost V 7 bases and J 3 bases, with 16 bases left between them. DNA for the CDR3: TGCAGCGCTTCGACAGGCGCGCACTACGAGCAGTACTTC. As protein: CSASTGAHYEQYF.

The V gene is TRBV6-5, the J gene TRBJ1-1; 7 nucleotides line up with TRBD1. Unmatched junction bases numbered 2, after V lost 0 bases and J lost 1 base. CDR1 and CDR2 from the germline V gene are MNHEY and SVGAGI. This CDR3 region has 15 residues. Here the CDR3 DNA reads TGTGCCAGCAGTTACTCTAGACAGGGGAACACTGAAGCTTTCTTT. Protein product: CASSYSRQGNTEAFF.

This chain joins TRBV15 and TRBJ1-4; 10 bases align to TRBD1. The V and J ends lost 0 bases and 7 bases, in that order; junction bases with no gene match: 5. CDR1 and CDR2 (germline): LNHNV, YYDKDF (reference sequence). CDR3 length: 16 amino acids. The CDR3 loop reads CATSRDLRTGGEKLFF. DNA for the CDR3: TGTGCCACCAGCAGAGATCTCAGGACAGGGGGTGAAAAACTGTTTTTT.

The chain links TRBV10-3 to TRBJ1-4; tentatively, D is TRBD1 (6 bases). The germline V and J ends were trimmed by 2 bases and 8 bases, with 15 bases remaining between them. From germline, CDR1 is ENHRY and CDR2 SYGVKD. This CDR3 spans 15 amino acids. CDR3 protein: CAISEARGVTEKLFF. In nucleotides, the CDR3 is TGTGCCATCAGTGAGGCCAGGGGTGTCACGGAAAAACTGTTTTTT.

The rearrangement joins TRBV28 to TRBJ2-4, with 7 bases identical to TRBD2. Unmatched junction bases numbered 4, after V lost 2 bases and J lost 3 bases. CDR3 length equals 15 residues. CDR1 is MDHEN and CDR2 is SYDVKM in the germline V gene. CDR3 coding DNA: TGTGCCAGCAGTTTAGCGGGAGAGGTCAAAAACATTCAGTACTTC. Its protein product is CASSLAGEVKNIQYF.

The chain links TRBV10-3 to TRBJ1-1, with D tentatively TRBD1 (5 bases). CDR1 is ENHRY and CDR2 is SYGVKD in the germline V gene. Trimming removed 5 bases at V and 1 base at J, with 11 bases between. The length of the CDR3 is 14 residues. This CDR3 is CAISTEDKNTEAFF. CDR3 nucleotide sequence: TGTGCCATCAGTACCGAGGACAAGAACACTGAAGCTTTCTTT.

The chain carries TRBV9 and TRBJ1-1; D unclear. Per the germline V gene, CDR1 is SGDLS and CDR2 is YYNGEE. Between the trimmed V and J ends, which lost 4 bases and 4 bases, there was a span of 17 bases. The length of the CDR3 is 15 residues. In DNA form, the CDR3 reads TGTGCCAGCAGCCCTCCCCGAGGTTTAGGCACTGAAGCTTTCTTT. Protein: CASSPPRGLGTEAFF. The full variable domain, completed using reference TRBV9 and TRBJ1-1, is DSGVTQTPKHLITATGQRVTLRCSPRSGDLSVYWYQQSLDQGLQFLIQYYNGEERAKGNILERFSAQQFPDLHSELNLSSLELGDSALYFCASSPPRGLGTEAFFGQGTRLTVV.

The chain is built from TRBV9 and TRBJ1-1, with TRBD1 as a possible D gene (6 bases). In germline, CDR1 is SGDLS, CDR2 YYNGEE. V dropped 4 bases and J dropped 0 bases, with 16 bases sitting between them. The CDR3 totals 16 residues. The CDR3 here is CASSRGGAEMNTEAFF. For the CDR3, the DNA is TGTGCCAGCAGCCGGGGGGGGGCCGAGATGAACACTGAAGCTTTCTTT.

This sequence joins TRBV18 and TRBJ2-1, with TRBD2 matching over 10 bases. Germline values: CDR1 KGHSH, CDR2 LQKENI. V was clipped by 3 bases and J by 8 bases; unmatched bases: 10. The CDR3 has 16 amino acids. CDR3 residues: CASSPETSGSADEQFF. In DNA, the CDR3 is TGTGCCAGCTCACCGGAGACTAGCGGGTCCGCGGATGAGCAGTTCTTC. Complete variable domain (other parts from reference TRBV18 and TRBJ2-1): NAGVMQNPRHLVRRRGQEARLRCSPMKGHSHVYWYRQLPEEGLKFMVYLQKENIIDESGMPKERFSAEFPKEGPSILRIQQVVRGDSAAYFCASSPETSGSADEQFFGPGTRLTVL.

The rearrangement joins TRBV27 to TRBJ2-7, with D perhaps TRBD2 (6 bases). The CDR3 extends over 12 amino acids. The V gene lost 5 bases and the J gene lost 7 bases, with 12 bases spanning the gap. CDR1 MNHEY and CDR2 SMNVEV come from the germline V gene (reference sequence). The CDR3 DNA is TGTGCCAGCAGTGTGGCCCGGGGGGAGCAGTACTTC. It specifies CASSVARGEQYF.

The V gene is TRBV5-1, the J gene TRBJ2-5; 11 bases match TRBD2. The CDR3 loop spans 14 amino acids. J was trimmed by 5 bases and V by 5 bases; bases with no gene match: 5. Germline assignment: CDR1 SGHRS and CDR2 YFSETQ. The DNA for the CDR3 is TGCGCCAGCAGACTAGCGGGAGACAGGGAGACCCAGTACTTC. Its translation: CASRLAGDRETQYF.